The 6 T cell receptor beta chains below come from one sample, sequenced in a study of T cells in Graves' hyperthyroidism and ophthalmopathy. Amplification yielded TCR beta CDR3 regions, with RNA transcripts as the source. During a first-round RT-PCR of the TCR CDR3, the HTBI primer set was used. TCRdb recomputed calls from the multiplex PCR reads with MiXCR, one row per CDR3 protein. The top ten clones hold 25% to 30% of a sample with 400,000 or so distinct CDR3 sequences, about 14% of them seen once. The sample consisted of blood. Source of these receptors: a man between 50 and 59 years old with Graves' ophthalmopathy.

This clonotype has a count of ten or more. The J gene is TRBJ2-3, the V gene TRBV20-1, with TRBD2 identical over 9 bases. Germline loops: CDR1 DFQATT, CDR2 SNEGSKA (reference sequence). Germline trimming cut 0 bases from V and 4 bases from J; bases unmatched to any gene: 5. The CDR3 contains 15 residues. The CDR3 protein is CSARELAGPADTQYF. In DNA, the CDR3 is TGCAGTGCTAGAGAGCTAGCGGGACCCGCAGATACGCAGTATTTT.

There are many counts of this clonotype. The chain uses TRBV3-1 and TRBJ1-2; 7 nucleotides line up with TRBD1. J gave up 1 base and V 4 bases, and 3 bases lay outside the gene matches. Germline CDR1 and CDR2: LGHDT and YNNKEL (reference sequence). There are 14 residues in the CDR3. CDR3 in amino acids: CASSPTGFNYGYTF. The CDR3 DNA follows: TGTGCCAGCAGCCCGACAGGGTTTAACTATGGCTACACCTTC.

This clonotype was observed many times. CDR3 coding DNA: TGCGCCAGCAGCTTGGGACTAGCGGGAGGGCCGGGCACCGGGGAGCTGTTTTTT. Translated, it gives CASSLGLAGGPGTGELFF. The chain joins TRBV5-1 to TRBJ2-2; 14 bases line up with TRBD2. CDR1 is SGHRS, CDR2 YFSETQ, per germline. This CDR3 spans 18 amino acids. V lost 0 bases and J lost 4; bases outside the gene matches: 5.

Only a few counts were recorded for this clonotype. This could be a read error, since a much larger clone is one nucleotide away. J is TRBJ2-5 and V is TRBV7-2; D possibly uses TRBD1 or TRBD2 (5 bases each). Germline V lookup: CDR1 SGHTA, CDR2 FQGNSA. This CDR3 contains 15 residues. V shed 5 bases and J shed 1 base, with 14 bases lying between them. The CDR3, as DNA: TGTGCCAGCAGCCCGGGATGGGGGTCCCAAGAGACCCAGTACTTC. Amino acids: CASSPGWGSQETQYF.

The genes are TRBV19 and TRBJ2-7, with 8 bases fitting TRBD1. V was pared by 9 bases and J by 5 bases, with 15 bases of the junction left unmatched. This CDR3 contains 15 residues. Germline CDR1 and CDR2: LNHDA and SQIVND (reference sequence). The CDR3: CASMDRAGVSHEQYF. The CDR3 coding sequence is TGTGCCAGCATGGACAGGGCAGGGGTTTCCCACGAGCAGTACTTC.

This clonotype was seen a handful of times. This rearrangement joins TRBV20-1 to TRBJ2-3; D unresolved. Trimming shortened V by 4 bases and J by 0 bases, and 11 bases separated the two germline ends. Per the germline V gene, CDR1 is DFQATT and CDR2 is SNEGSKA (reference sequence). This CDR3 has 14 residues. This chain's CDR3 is CSATPESSTDTQYF. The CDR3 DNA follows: TGCAGTGCTACACCGGAAAGTAGCACAGATACGCAGTATTTT.